The 7 T cell receptor beta chains given below trace back to one sample, sequenced in a study of T cell responses to AZD1222 COVID-19 vaccine. The data were produced by immunoSEQ multiplex PCR, yet TCRdb's version contains in-frame clones alone and is incomplete. The data show about 150,000 clones, with about 92% seen just once and approximately 3.3% held by the top ten. The material was peripheral blood, obtained 28 days after the second AZD1222 dose. The receptor source for this set is an adult who received the AZD1222 COVID-19 vaccine.

The V and J genes are TRBV18 and TRBJ2-5; maybe TRBD1 (5 bases). V gave up 6 bases and J gave up 2 bases, with 7 bases separating them. This CDR3 is 12 amino acids long. Per germline, CDR1 KGHSH and CDR2 LQKENI. CDR3 nucleotide sequence: TGTGCCAGCTCGACAGCACAAGAGACCCAGTACTTC. It encodes CASSTAQETQYF.

The gene calls are TRBV11-2 and TRBJ2-3; 8 bases fit TRBD2. The CDR3 contains 18 residues. CDR1 SGHAT and CDR2 FQNNGV come from the germline V gene. V lost 2 bases and J lost 3; bases outside the gene matches: 13. The CDR3 here is CASSLTSETSVGTDTQYF. The CDR3 DNA reads as TGTGCCAGCAGCTTAACAAGTGAGACTAGCGTCGGGACAGATACGCAGTATTTT. Together with reference TRBV11-2 and TRBJ2-3, the CDR3 gives the full variable domain: EAGVAQSPRYKIIEKRQSVAFWCNPISGHATLYWYQQILGQGPKLLIQFQNNGVVDDSQLPKDRFSAERLKGVDSTLKIQPAKLEDSAVYLCASSLTSETSVGTDTQYFGPGTRLTVL.

J is TRBJ1-2 and V is TRBV25-1, with a tentative D call TRBD1 (5 bases). V was clipped by 3 bases and J by 10 bases, with 24 bases between them. Germline CDR1 MGHDK, CDR2 SYGVNS. This CDR3 has 16 residues. The CDR3 reads CASSETAFGNTGDYTF. The CDR3 region has the DNA TGTGCCAGCAGTGAGACAGCATTCGGGAATACGGGTGACTACACCTTC.

V gene TRBV5-8 combines with J gene TRBJ1-5; 8 nucleotides match TRBD1. CDR3 length: 15 residues. Looked up from germline, CDR1 is SGHTS and CDR2 is YDEGEE. V lost 1 base, J lost 1 base, and 1 base stayed unmatched. The CDR3 bases are TGTGCCAGCAGCTTGCACAGGGGGAGCAATCAGCCCCAGCATTTT. This translates into CASSLHRGSNQPQHF.

In its sample, this clone was seen once. The chain has TRBV15 and TRBJ1-5; D not resolved. The CDR3 loop spans 17 amino acids. V was clipped by 5 bases and J by 7 bases, with 24 bases between them. Germline assignment: CDR1 LNHNV and CDR2 YYDKDF (reference sequence). This chain's CDR3 is CATSGPPVEVLGQPQHF. CDR3 DNA sequence: TGTGCCACCAGCGGACCCCCGGTGGAGGTTCTCGGGCAGCCCCAGCATTTT. The entire variable domain, with the rest obtained from reference TRBV15 and TRBJ1-5, is as follows: DAMVIQNPRYQVTQFGKPVTLSCSQTLNHNVMYWYQQKSSQAPKLLFHYYDKDFNNEADTPDNFQSRRPNTSFCFLDIRSPGLGDTAMYLCATSGPPVEVLGQPQHFGDGTRLSIL.

This chain uses TRBV28 with TRBJ2-7; TRBD1 aligns across 8 bases. The CDR3 has 14 amino acids. The germline gives CDR1 MDHEN, CDR2 SYDVKM. With 6 bases clipped from V and 3 bases from J, the junction kept 7 bases outside the gene matches. CDR3 coding DNA: TGTGCCAGCAGCCCCGGGACAGGCTACTACGAGCAGTACTTC. Protein: CASSPGTGYYEQYF.

The CDR3 DNA reads TGTGCCAGCAGCGACGGACAGGGGGAATCAGGCAACACCATATATTTT. It encodes CASSDGQGESGNTIYF. The chain uses TRBV11-2 and TRBJ1-3; 10 nucleotides align to TRBD1. Germline loops: CDR1 SGHAT, CDR2 FQNNGV. This CDR3 contains 16 residues. J was trimmed by 7 bases and V by 5 bases; bases with no gene match: 11.